This passage covers 10 T cell receptor beta chains from one sample sequenced in a study of cytomegalovirus exposure and HLA in healthy donors. 13 Jbeta primers and 60 Vbeta primers were used for the PCR. The data were produced by immunoSEQ multiplex PCR, yet TCRdb's version contains in-frame clones alone and is incomplete. Of 130,000 or so clones in the sample, 84% are singletons; the top ten hold 2.5% to 3.5%. What was sequenced was PBMCs. The receptors derive from a woman between 18 and 29 years old in good health and CMV-seropositive.

The CDR3 DNA reads as TGTGCCAGCAGTCTTGGACAGGGGACCTACGAGCAGTACTTC. Translating it yields CASSLGQGTYEQYF. The chain links TRBV6-1 to TRBJ2-7, with 9 bases lining up with TRBD1. The CDR3 contains 14 residues. Germline loops: CDR1 MNHNS, CDR2 SASEGT. V gave up 5 bases and J gave up 2 bases; unmatched junction bases: 4.

J is TRBJ1-3 and V is TRBV10-2; D ambiguous. The CDR3 has 11 amino acids. Trimming shortened V by 10 bases and J by 4 bases, and 8 bases separated the two germline ends. Germline CDR1 and CDR2: WSHSY and SAAADI. The CDR3 loop is CATAGGNTIYF. As DNA, the CDR3 is TGCGCCACCGCGGGGGGAAACACCATATATTTT.

This sequence joins TRBV30 and TRBJ1-4; D unclear. The CDR3 is 14 amino acids. Germline V gene sequence: CDR1 GTSNPN, CDR2 SVGIG (reference sequence). V was clipped by 3 bases and J by 3 bases, with 11 bases between them. DNA of the CDR3: TGTGCCTGGAGGGGAGGGCTCGCTAATGAAAAACTGTTTTTT. Residues: CAWRGGLANEKLFF.

This clone was counted a few times. The chain is built from TRBV6-5 and TRBJ1-2; 12 nucleotides line up with TRBD1. The CDR3 contains 15 residues. The V segment lost 6 bases and the J segment 5 bases; nucleotides outside the gene matches: 7. Germline V gene lookup returns CDR1 MNHEY and CDR2 SVGAGI. The CDR3 loop is CASRPGTGGGYGYTF. In DNA form, the CDR3 reads TGTGCCAGCAGACCCGGGACAGGGGGCGGGTATGGCTACACCTTC.

The chain recombines TRBV2 with TRBJ2-7, with TRBD1 identical over 8 bases. The V and J ends lost 6 bases and 3 bases, in that order; junction bases with no gene match: 4. This CDR3 spans 13 amino acids. The germline CDR1 and CDR2 sequences are SNHLY and FYNNEI. This CDR3 is CASRRGQGYEQYF. The CDR3 DNA reads as TGTGCCAGCAGGAGAGGACAGGGCTACGAGCAGTACTTC.

The V call is TRBV7-9, the J call TRBJ2-1; 9 nucleotides match TRBD1. This CDR3 has 15 residues. Germline V gene lookup returns CDR1 SEHNR and CDR2 FQNEAQ (reference sequence). V gave up 5 bases and J gave up 8 bases; unmatched junction bases: 10. In DNA, the CDR3 is TGTGCCAGCAGCCCCCCTGGACAGGGGCAATATGAGCAGTTCTTC. Amino acid sequence: CASSPPGQGQYEQFF.

The chain is built from TRBV30 and TRBJ1-1; no clear D gene. The germline CDR1 and CDR2 sequences are GTSNPN and SVGIG (reference sequence). The CDR3 contains 14 residues. Trimming left V 3 bases short and J 2 bases short, with 13 bases between. CDR3 sequence reads: CAWRRAQINTEAFF. In DNA, the CDR3 is TGTGCCTGGAGGAGGGCTCAGATTAACACTGAAGCTTTCTTT.

The chain joins TRBV7-9 to TRBJ2-2; D perhaps matches TRBD1 (5 bases). Germline loops: CDR1 SEHNR, CDR2 FQNEAQ (reference sequence). Between the trimmed V and J ends, which lost 5 bases and 0 bases, there was a span of 13 bases. The CDR3 extends over 16 amino acids. This CDR3 is CASSATGTPNTGELFF. CDR3 DNA: TGTGCCAGCAGCGCCACAGGTACCCCGAACACCGGGGAGCTGTTTTTT. The full variable domain, with the rest looked up from reference TRBV7-9 and TRBJ2-2, is DTGVSQNPRHKITKRGQNVTFRCDPISEHNRLYWYRQTLGQGPEFLTYFQNEAQLEKSRLLSDRFSAERPKGSFSTLEIQRTEQGDSAMYLCASSATGTPNTGELFFGEGSRLTVL.

The J gene is TRBJ1-6, the V gene TRBV9, with 12 bases aligning to TRBD1. Trimming cost V 2 bases and J 9 bases; bases outside gene matches: 3. This CDR3 spans 15 amino acids. Germline assignment: CDR1 SGDLS and CDR2 YYNGEE. As DNA, the CDR3 is TGTGCCAGCAGCGTGGGACAGGGGGCGGGTTCACCCCTCCACTTT. This gives the protein CASSVGQGAGSPLHF.

This clone turned up a few times. The V and J genes are TRBV5-6 and TRBJ2-5; D unresolved. V was cut by 0 bases and J by 5 bases, with 8 bases left in between. Germline V gene sequence: CDR1 SGHDT, CDR2 YYEEEE. This CDR3 is 13 amino acids long. CDR3 sequence: CASSLGAGETQYF. The DNA of the CDR3 is TGTGCCAGCAGCTTGGGGGCTGGGGAGACCCAGTACTTC.